The 8 T cell receptor beta chains in this list originate from one sample, sequenced in a study of blood T cell repertoires in COVID-19. Measured with immunoSEQ multiplex PCR; TCRdb has only the in-frame clones, and not every one. Of fewer than 500,000 clones listed, roughly 89% are singletons. The sample was peripheral blood. The receptors shown here come from a man aged 18 to 29 with COVID-19, enrolled during active disease.

This chain joins TRBV4-1 and TRBJ2-1, with 8 bases matching TRBD1. V lost 6 bases and J lost 3; bases outside the gene matches: 7. The CDR3 sequence is 15 residues long. Germline-derived CDR1 and CDR2 are MGHRA and YSYEKL. CDR3 nucleotide sequence: TGCGCCAGCAGAATACCAGGGGGCAACTACAATGAGCAGTTCTTC. This codes for CASRIPGGNYNEQFF.

The rearrangement uses TRBV13 and TRBJ2-5; no clear D gene. This CDR3 spans 11 amino acids. Germline CDR1 PRHDT, CDR2 FYEKMQ (reference sequence). Trimming shortened V by 2 bases and J by 5 bases, and 3 bases separated the two germline ends. The CDR3 DNA reads as TGTGCCAGCAGCTTACTCGAGACCCAGTACTTC. This encodes CASSLLETQYF.

CDR3 region: CASSPQPTGELFF. The CDR3, as DNA: TGTGCCAGCAGCCCACAGCCAACCGGGGAGCTGTTTTTT. The gene calls are TRBV7-9 and TRBJ2-2; no firm D call. Germline-derived CDR1 and CDR2 are SEHNR and FQNEAQ (reference sequence). The CDR3 has 13 amino acids. The germline V and J ends were trimmed by 5 bases and 5 bases, with 9 bases remaining between them.

The chain uses TRBV11-3 and TRBJ2-7; TRBD1 is a possible D gene (6 bases). This CDR3 is built from 15 residues. Trimming shortened V by 3 bases and J by 5 bases, and 17 bases separated the two germline ends. Germline CDR1 reads SGHNT; CDR2 reads YENEEA. CDR3 in DNA: TGTGCCAGCAGCTTCTCAGGGGCTCTGGTCGACGAGCAGTACTTC. Translating it yields CASSFSGALVDEQYF.

V is TRBV6-1 and J is TRBJ1-6, with 9 bases identical to TRBD1. This CDR3 region has 14 residues. The V and J ends lost 3 bases and 7 bases, in that order; junction bases with no gene match: 1. Germline V gene sequence: CDR1 MNHNS, CDR2 SASEGT. The CDR3 is CASSETGGNSPLHF. The CDR3 DNA follows: TGTGCCAGCAGTGAGACAGGGGGGAATTCACCCCTCCACTTT.

The V call is TRBV19, the J call TRBJ2-7; a weak D match, TRBD2 (6 bases). Per germline, CDR1 LNHDA and CDR2 SQIVND (reference sequence). V was pared by 3 bases and J by 1 base, with 13 bases between. The CDR3 length is 15 residues. The CDR3 spells CASSMRRGRSYEQYF. The CDR3 DNA follows: TGTGCCAGTAGTATGAGGAGGGGTAGGTCCTACGAGCAGTACTTC.

The chain has TRBV4-1 and TRBJ1-4, with TRBD1 matching 8 bases. V shed 4 bases, J shed 7 bases, and the junction held 8 bases outside the gene matches. Germline CDR1 and CDR2: MGHRA and YSYEKL. This CDR3 spans 15 amino acids. The CDR3 DNA sequence: TGCGCCAGCAGCCTACACGGGACAGGCTCTGAAAAACTGTTTTTT. Translation: CASSLHGTGSEKLFF.

This rearrangement joins TRBV10-3 to TRBJ1-2, with D possibly TRBD1 on 6 matching bases. CDR3 size: 14 residues. V dropped 6 bases and J dropped 6 bases, with 17 bases sitting between them. Germline CDR1 reads ENHRY; CDR2 reads SYGVKD. CDR3 sequence reads: CAISGQSLRNGYTF. DNA of the CDR3: TGTGCCATCAGCGGACAGTCCCTCAGAAATGGCTACACCTTC.